This T cell receptor beta chain originates from a study of T cell responses to AZD1222 COVID-19 vaccine. Study-wide results and caveats: White British donors predominated, females outnumbered males, and clonal diversity was possibly underestimated.

The assay was immunoSEQ multiplex PCR, and TCRdb's table has in-frame clones only and misses some. The sample contains approximately 120,000 clones, 85% of which appear only once. Points on this clone: Its antigen is still unknown.

The length of the CDR3 is 14 residues. V shed 3 bases, J shed 6 bases, and the junction held 4 bases outside the gene matches. Germline assignment: CDR1 SGHTA and CDR2 FQGNSA. The TCR was taken from an adult who received the AZD1222 COVID-19 vaccine. The material sequenced was peripheral blood, taken 28 days after the second AZD1222 dose. The J gene is TRBJ1-5, the V gene TRBV7-2; 8 positions agree with TRBD1. The CDR3 reads CASSFGQGGQPQHF. CDR3 bases: TGTGCCAGCAGCTTCGGACAGGGCGGTCAGCCCCAGCATTTT.